The next 15 T cell receptor beta chains were all read from a single sample in a study of blood T cell repertoires in COVID-19. Sequencing was performed with immunoSEQ multiplex PCR; in TCRdb, only in-frame clones are kept and a portion is missing. This sample has around 130,000 clones, with roughly four fifths found just once. Sequenced material: peripheral blood. All receptors come from a human donor in a cohort sampled during active COVID-19.

The gene calls are TRBV18 and TRBJ1-4; TRBD1 is a possible D gene (5 bases). CDR3 length: 14 residues. CDR1 is KGHSH, CDR2 LQKENI, per germline. V was clipped by 4 bases and J by 3 bases, with 9 bases between them. Written as DNA, the CDR3 is TGTGCCAGCTCACTACAGGCATCTAATGAAAAACTGTTTTTT. As protein: CASSLQASNEKLFF.

The CDR3 loop reads CASSRQGPSNYGYTF. DNA for the CDR3: TGTGCCAGCAGCAGGCAGGGGCCGTCTAACTATGGCTACACCTTC. The chain recombines TRBV5-4 with TRBJ1-2, with a tentative D call TRBD1 (6 bases). Germline V CDR1 and CDR2: SGHNT, YYREEE (reference sequence). This CDR3 region has 15 residues. Trimming took 4 bases from V and 0 from J, leaving 13 bases between them.

This clone turned up a few times. The chain couples TRBV5-6 to TRBJ2-7; 9 positions match TRBD1. The J segment lost 6 bases and the V segment lost 0 bases, leaving 4 bases of the junction unmatched. Germline values: CDR1 SGHDT, CDR2 YYEEEE. The length of the CDR3 is 14 residues. The CDR3 loop is CASSLAGQGSEQYF. DNA of the CDR3: TGTGCCAGCAGCTTGGCCGGACAGGGGTCCGAGCAGTACTTC.

V is TRBV5-1 and J is TRBJ2-5; the match to TRBD2 covers 8 bases. Germline loops: CDR1 SGHRS, CDR2 YFSETQ. V lost 3 bases, J lost 4 bases, and 5 bases stayed unmatched. The CDR3 sequence is 14 residues long. This chain's CDR3 is CASSSGLVGETQYF. The CDR3 DNA is TGCGCCAGCAGCTCGGGACTAGTTGGAGAGACCCAGTACTTC.

This chain connects TRBV6-6 to TRBJ2-3, with TRBD1 matching 7 bases. Losses at the gene ends were 6 bases for V and 3 bases for J; bases not matched to a gene: 3. Germline CDR1 reads MNHNY; CDR2 reads SVGAGI (reference sequence). The CDR3 has 13 residues. CDR3 protein: CASRRDSTDTQYF. CDR3 DNA: TGTGCCAGCAGAAGGGACAGTACAGATACGCAGTATTTT.

This chain joins TRBV28 and TRBJ1-2, with a possible D match to TRBD1 (6 bases). In germline, CDR1 is MDHEN, CDR2 SYDVKM. V dropped 4 bases and J dropped 7 bases, with 13 bases sitting between them. This CDR3 comprises 13 residues. CDR3 sequence reads: CASSWGGGFGYTF. CDR3 nucleotide sequence: TGTGCCAGCAGTTGGGGGGGCGGGTTTGGCTACACCTTC.

This chain uses TRBV19 with TRBJ1-2, with D possibly TRBD1 on 6 matching bases. The CDR3 consists of 15 residues. The V end lost 6 bases, the J end lost 6 bases, and 20 bases lay between the germline ends. Germline CDR1 reads LNHDA; CDR2 reads SQIVND (reference sequence). The CDR3 coding sequence is TGTGCCAGTAGCACAGGGCAGGTTATCTATGATGGCTACACCTTC. Residues: CASSTGQVIYDGYTF. The full variable domain, rest sourced from reference TRBV19 and TRBJ1-2, is DGGITQSPKYLFRKEGQNVTLSCEQNLNHDAMYWYRQDPGQGLRLIYYSQIVNDFQKGDIAEGYSVSREKKESFPLTVTSAQKNPTAFYLCASSTGQVIYDGYTFGSGTRLTVV.

This clone was seen more than once but under ten times. The genes are TRBV5-8 and TRBJ2-1, with D perhaps matching TRBD1 (5 bases). CDR1 and CDR2 from the germline V gene are SGHTS and YDEGEE. This CDR3 comprises 15 residues. Deletions cut 3 bases from V and 8 bases from J, with 18 bases between. CDR3: CASSSDWAGSDEQFF. The CDR3 DNA follows: TGTGCCAGCAGCTCAGATTGGGCAGGGTCTGATGAGCAGTTCTTC.

This clone turned up a few times. The chain recombines TRBV4-1 with TRBJ1-5, with D unresolved. Germline assignment: CDR1 MGHRA and CDR2 YSYEKL. The CDR3 length is 17 residues. V was pared by 0 bases and J by 0 bases, with 12 bases between. The CDR3 loop reads CASSQDLTKNSNQPQHF. In DNA form, the CDR3 reads TGCGCCAGCAGCCAAGATTTAACAAAGAATAGCAATCAGCCCCAGCATTTT.

Ten or more counts support this clone. The chain has TRBV5-8 and TRBJ1-5, with D possibly TRBD1 on 5 matching bases. V lost 4 bases and J lost 5, with 10 bases in between. The CDR3 sequence is 13 residues long. CDR1 is SGHTS and CDR2 is YDEGEE in the germline V gene. The CDR3 DNA reads TGTGCCAGCAGCCAACAGGTGGATCAGCCCCAGCATTTT. This encodes CASSQQVDQPQHF.

The chain links TRBV6-2 or TRBV6-3 to TRBJ2-7, with TRBD2 identical over 9 bases. The CDR3 runs to 14 residues. Germline V gives CDR1 MNHEY, CDR2 SVGEGT. The V and J ends lost 5 bases and 2 bases, in that order; junction bases with no gene match: 4. The CDR3 reads CASSQAGGAYEQYF. The CDR3 region has the DNA TGTGCCAGCAGTCAAGCGGGGGGCGCCTACGAGCAGTACTTC.

The rearrangement joins TRBV18 to TRBJ2-7; 10 positions agree with TRBD2. Looked up from germline, CDR1 is KGHSH and CDR2 is LQKENI. CDR3 size: 15 residues. The V and J ends lost 4 bases and 2 bases, in that order; junction bases with no gene match: 5. This chain's CDR3 is CASSRGLAETYEQYF. CDR3 DNA sequence: TGTGCCAGCTCACGAGGACTAGCGGAAACCTACGAGCAGTACTTC.

The chain has TRBV7-9 and TRBJ2-1; 9 bases align to TRBD2. V lost 7 bases, J lost 1 base, and 8 bases stayed unmatched. Germline values: CDR1 SEHNR, CDR2 FQNEAQ (reference sequence). CDR3 length: 16 amino acids. The CDR3: CASIPPSGASYNEQFF. CDR3 DNA sequence: TGTGCCAGCATCCCTCCTAGCGGGGCTTCCTACAATGAGCAGTTCTTC.

The rearrangement uses TRBV11-3 and TRBJ2-3, with 7 bases lining up with TRBD2. Germline values: CDR1 SGHNT, CDR2 YENEEA. Trimming cost V 3 bases and J 2 bases; bases outside gene matches: 8. This CDR3 contains 16 residues. The CDR3 protein is CASSLTGTTSTDTQYF. DNA for the CDR3: TGTGCCAGCAGCTTGACCGGGACTACCTCCACAGATACGCAGTATTTT. The variable domain in full, with the rest retrieved from reference TRBV11-3 and TRBJ2-3, is EAGVVQSPRYKIIEKKQPVAFWCNPISGHNTLYWYLQNLGQGPELLIRYENEEAVDDSQLPKDRFSAERLKGVDSTLKIQPAELGDSAVYLCASSLTGTTSTDTQYFGPGTRLTVL.

This sequence joins TRBV7-8 and TRBJ1-4, with D uncertain. The CDR3 is made up of 12 amino acids. V was cut by 5 bases and J by 10 bases, with 11 bases left in between. Germline lookup yields CDR1 SGHVS and CDR2 FQNEAQ. CDR3 protein: CASSRLAGKLFF. The CDR3 DNA is TGTGCCAGCAGCCGATTAGCGGGAAAACTGTTTTTT.